These T cell receptor beta chains were read from a single sample in a study of blood T cell repertoires in COVID-19. Sequenced by immunoSEQ multiplex PCR; TCRdb stores in-frame clones only, minus some. The repertoire holds 200,000 or so clones, with approximately 87% as singletons. Sequencing input: peripheral blood. The source is a woman between 45 and 60 years old with acute or convalescent COVID-19. The conserved cysteine and the conserved F or W are not part of the CDR3 here.

j_gene,v_gene,CDR3aa
TRBJ1-3,TRBV5-8,ASSLIGRSGNTIY
TRBJ2-7,TRBV28,ASSPTGGGASGRYEQY
TRBJ2-1,TRBV20-1,SASRGDEQF
TRBJ2-1,TRBV7-6,ASSTGTSGSDEQF
TRBJ2-7,TRBV5-1,ASSLDRTYEQY
TRBJ2-7,TRBV6-5,ASSYSYGEDEQY
TRBJ2-1,TRBV23-1,ASTPPRGLEIGEQF
TRBJ1-1,TRBV6-5,ASSYLGGTEAF
TRBJ1-4,TRBV30,AWRIQGGREKLF
TRBJ2-5,TRBV6-1,ASSEPGGGRGETQY
TRBJ1-5,TRBV10-3,AISETMTGYQPQH
TRBJ2-1,TRBV9,ASSVATSGGAEF
TRBJ1-5,TRBV12-3/TRBV12-4,ASSINQPQH
TRBJ2-1,TRBV6-6,ASSHPRGLAGGGGNEQF
TRBJ1-5,TRBV29-1,SVSQAGGNQPQH
TRBJ2-2,TRBV18,ASSGGKDTGELF
TRBJ1-5,TRBV4-1,ASSQQTGGNQPQH
TRBJ2-1,TRBV7-2,ASSSIATSSYNEQF
TRBJ2-7,TRBV21-1,ASSRQGAIYEQY
TRBJ2-7,TRBV9,ASSARTGNSEQY
TRBJ2-7,TRBV29-1,SVLGQITYEQY
TRBJ1-2,TRBV25-1,ASSADSVAVGYT
TRBJ2-5,TRBV3-1/TRBV3-2,ASSQPGMTQY
TRBJ1-1,TRBV5-4,ASSFGGLGTEAF
TRBJ2-1,TRBV4-1,ASSQDGGSTGNEQF
TRBJ2-1,TRBV11-2,ASSFRQGDGNEQF
TRBJ2-7,TRBV4-1,ASSQEKGLAGEYEQY
TRBJ2-3,TRBV19,ASSLRGTGGRTDTQY
TRBJ2-5,TRBV9,ASSVGAGIRETQY
TRBJ2-7,TRBV19,ASSGTVLGAYEQY
TRBJ1-5,TRBV24-1,APPGCNQPQH
TRBJ1-6,TRBV18,ASSPGQVYNSPLH
TRBJ1-6,TRBV11-3,ASSPQGVNSPLH
TRBJ2-7,TRBV5-1,ASSFRRGPADEQY
TRBJ2-3,TRBV5-4,ASSLRRAGPTDTQY
TRBJ2-5,TRBV2,ASRYVGAPVETQY
TRBJ2-1,TRBV4-3,ASSQGHNSYNEQF
TRBJ2-1,TRBV9,ASSDWTSGGYNEQF
TRBJ2-1,TRBV5-1,ASSPLAGGIEEQF
TRBJ2-2,TRBV18,ASSPTERTGELF
TRBJ2-5,TRBV5-8,ASRGRRRETQY
TRBJ2-1,TRBV7-6,ASSLRRGTYNEQF
TRBJ1-5,TRBV2,ASTTGGISQPQH
TRBJ1-1,TRBV24-1,ATSETGRGQAF
TRBJ2-3,TRBV7-2,ASSLGLASGLTDTQY
TRBJ2-2,TRBV7-2,ASSLRAGASTGELF
TRBJ2-3,TRBV6-5,ASNQRGERWDTQY
TRBJ1-2,TRBV6-6,ASILADSLYGYT
TRBJ2-3,TRBV20-1,SASTADTQY
TRBJ2-4,TRBV18,ASSPGWAGGTLAKNIQY
TRBJ1-1,TRBV30,AHGQGSTEAF
TRBJ2-1,TRBV5-4,ASSVGGGDNEQF
TRBJ1-1,TRBV6-2/TRBV6-3,ASSYYDRINTEAF
TRBJ2-7,TRBV3-1/TRBV3-2,ASSPGGADEQY